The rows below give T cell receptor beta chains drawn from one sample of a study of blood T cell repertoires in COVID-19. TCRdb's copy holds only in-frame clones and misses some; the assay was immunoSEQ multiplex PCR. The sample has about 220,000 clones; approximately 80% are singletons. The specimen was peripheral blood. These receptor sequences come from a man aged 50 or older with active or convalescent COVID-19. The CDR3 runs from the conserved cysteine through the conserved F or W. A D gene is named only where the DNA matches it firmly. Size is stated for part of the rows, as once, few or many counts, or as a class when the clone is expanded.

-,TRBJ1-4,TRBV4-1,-,TGCGCCAGCAGCCTATCTACAGCAACTAATGAAAAACTGTTTTTT,CASSLSTATNEKLFF
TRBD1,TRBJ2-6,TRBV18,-,TGTGCCAGCTCACCAGAAGGGACAGTTATGGCCAGGGACTCTGGGGCCAACGTCCTGACTTTC,CASSPEGTVMARDSGANVLTF
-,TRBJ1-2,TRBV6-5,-,TGTGCCAGCAGTTACACGGACTGGAACTATGGCTACACCTTC,CASSYTDWNYGYTF
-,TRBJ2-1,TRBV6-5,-,TGTGCCAGCAGCACTCAAGGAATCAGGGGCGATGAGCAGTTCTTC,CASSTQGIRGDEQFF
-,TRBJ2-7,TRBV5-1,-,TGCGCCAGCAGTGACTTAGGGAGCTCCTACGAGCAGTACTTC,CASSDLGSSYEQYF
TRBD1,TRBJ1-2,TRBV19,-,TGTGCCAGTAGTACCGAGACAGGGGGCTTTGGCTACACCTTC,CASSTETGGFGYTF
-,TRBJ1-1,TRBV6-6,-,TGTGCCAGCAGTCCCCCCGGGGGAGGCACTGAAGCTTTCTTT,CASSPPGGGTEAFF
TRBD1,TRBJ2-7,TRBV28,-,TGTGCCAGCAGTCCAACAGGGGGTTCCTACGAGCAGTACTTC,CASSPTGGSYEQYF
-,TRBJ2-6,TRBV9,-,TGTGCCAGCAGCGTAGTCGGCTCTGGGGCCAACGTCCTGACTTTC,CASSVVGSGANVLTF
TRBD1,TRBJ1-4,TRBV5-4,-,TGTGCCAGCAGGCGGGACAGGGGGAATGAAAAACTGTTTTTT,CASRRDRGNEKLFF
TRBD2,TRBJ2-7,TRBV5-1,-,TGCGCCAGCAATCCCGGGACTAGCGGATCCTACGAGCAGTACTTC,CASNPGTSGSYEQYF
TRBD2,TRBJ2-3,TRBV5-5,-,TGTGCCAGCAGCGCCCTAGCGGCGTGGTCAGATACGCAGTATTTT,CASSALAAWSDTQYF
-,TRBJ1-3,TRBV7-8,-,TGTGCCAGCAGTAACTTACTCTTCTCTGGAAACACCATATATTTT,CASSNLLFSGNTIYF
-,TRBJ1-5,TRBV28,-,TGTGCCAGCAGTTTATGGCAGAGCAATCAGCCCCAGCATTTT,CASSLWQSNQPQHF
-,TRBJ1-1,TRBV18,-,TGTGCCAGCTCACCGTCCGGGAACACTGAAGCTTTCTTT,CASSPSGNTEAFF
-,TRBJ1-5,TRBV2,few,TGTGCCAGCAGTCGTACAGGCAATCAGCCCCAGCATTTT,CASSRTGNQPQHF
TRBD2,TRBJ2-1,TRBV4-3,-,TGCGCCAGCAGCCCTCTGTCCGGGACTAGCGGGGGGGACTACAATGAGCAGTTCTTC,CASSPLSGTSGGDYNEQFF
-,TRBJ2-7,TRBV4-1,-,TGCGCCAGCAGCCAAGATAGGGACAGGCCCGGGGGGGAGCAGTACTTC,CASSQDRDRPGGEQYF
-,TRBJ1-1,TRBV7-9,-,TGTGCCAGCAGCTCGGGACTCCAGAACACTGAAGCTTTCTTT,CASSSGLQNTEAFF
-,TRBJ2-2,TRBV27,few,TGTGCCAGCAGTGGACAGTCCCCCGGGGAGCTGTTTTTT,CASSGQSPGELFF
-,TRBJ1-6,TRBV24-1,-,TGTGCCACCAGTGATTGGGAGGGAGCCTATAATTCACCCCTCCACTTT,CATSDWEGAYNSPLHF
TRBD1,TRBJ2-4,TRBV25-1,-,TGTGCCAGCAGTGCGGTAACAGGGGTAGCAAACATTCAGTACTTC,CASSAVTGVANIQYF